These 32 T cell receptor beta chains came from one sample sequenced in a study of brain T cells in children with intractable seizures. Surgery cases with the highest brain T cell transcript signatures were chosen for sequencing. Measured with immunoSEQ multiplex PCR; TCRdb has only the in-frame clones, and not every one. Of thousands of clones listed, roughly nine tenths are singletons. The sample here was resected brain tissue, taken at surgery. The receptors originated from a boy less than two years old with focal cortical dysplasia and intractable seizures.

This rearrangement joins TRBV5-6 to TRBJ2-4, with D unclear. The CDR3 is 12 residues long. Trimming removed 0 bases from V and 7 bases from J, with 5 bases in between. Looked up from germline, CDR1 is SGHDT and CDR2 is YYEEEE. CDR3 bases: TGTGCCAGCAGCTTGGGGCAGAACATTCAGTACTTC. Protein sequence: CASSLGQNIQYF.

This chain connects TRBV11-2 to TRBJ2-7; perhaps TRBD2 as D (5 bases). The V end lost 1 base, the J end lost 4 bases, and 17 bases lay between the germline ends. CDR3 size: 16 residues. In germline, CDR1 is SGHAT, CDR2 FQNNGV. The CDR3 region has the DNA TGTGCCAGCAGCTTAGCCGGGAACCAGATTTCTTACGAGCAGTACTTC. Translated: CASSLAGNQISYEQYF. Full variable domain (rest looked up from reference TRBV11-2 and TRBJ2-7): EAGVAQSPRYKIIEKRQSVAFWCNPISGHATLYWYQQILGQGPKLLIQFQNNGVVDDSQLPKDRFSAERLKGVDSTLKIQPAKLEDSAVYLCASSLAGNQISYEQYFGPGTRLTVT.

The V gene is TRBV4-2, the J gene TRBJ1-3, with D maybe TRBD1 (5 bases). The V gene lost 4 bases and the J gene lost 2 bases, with 15 bases spanning the gap. This CDR3 spans 16 amino acids. CDR1 is LGHNA, CDR2 YNFKEQ, per germline. CDR3 DNA sequence: TGTGCCAGCAGCCCCAAGACGGCGGGGCCTGGAAACACCATATATTTT. Protein: CASSPKTAGPGNTIYF.

V and J are TRBV4-1 and TRBJ2-3, with TRBD2 matching over 14 bases. CDR3 length: 17 amino acids. Unmatched junction bases numbered 9, after V lost 3 bases and J lost 7 bases. Germline CDR1 and CDR2: MGHRA and YSYEKL. The CDR3 DNA is TGCGCCAGCAGCCAGGGCCCGGGACTAGCGGGAGTAAATACGCAGTATTTT. Its protein product is CASSQGPGLAGVNTQYF.

This clone was observed once. The rearrangement links TRBV6-1 to TRBJ1-2; D call uncertain. The CDR3 consists of 14 residues. Germline-derived CDR1 and CDR2 are MNHNS and SASEGT. V was clipped by 2 bases and J by 7 bases, with 14 bases between them. This chain's CDR3 is CASSETPRASGYTF. DNA for the CDR3: TGTGCCAGCAGTGAAACCCCAAGGGCTTCTGGCTACACCTTC.

The CDR3: CASSLVRDVGGATNEKLFF. CDR3 nucleotide sequence: TGTGCCAGCAGCTTAGTGAGGGACGTTGGAGGGGCAACTAATGAAAAACTGTTTTTT. The rearrangement joins TRBV7-8 to TRBJ1-4, with a weak D call TRBD1 (5 bases). Germline CDR1 and CDR2: SGHVS and FQNEAQ. The length of the CDR3 is 19 residues. The V end lost 1 base, the J end lost 0 bases, and 18 bases lay between the germline ends.

This chain uses TRBV7-2 with TRBJ2-3; D is unresolved. Germline lookup yields CDR1 SGHTA and CDR2 FQGNSA. This CDR3 region has 16 residues. V was trimmed by 2 bases and J by 4 bases, leaving 16 bases between them. The CDR3 DNA follows: TGTGCCAGCAGCTTAATTTCGAGCGTAGACCCAGATACGCAGTATTTT. It yields the protein CASSLISSVDPDTQYF.

The chain has TRBV6-5 and TRBJ2-2; D perhaps matches TRBD1 (5 bases). Germline V gives CDR1 MNHEY, CDR2 SVGAGI. CDR3 size: 13 residues. V was trimmed by 0 bases and J by 7 bases, leaving 6 bases between them. CDR3 loop: CASSYSGVGELFF. In nucleotides, the CDR3 is TGTGCCAGCAGTTACTCAGGGGTCGGGGAGCTGTTTTTT.

This chain links TRBV9 with TRBJ2-2, with 8 bases identical to TRBD1. The germline gives CDR1 SGDLS, CDR2 YYNGEE. The CDR3 runs to 16 residues. J was trimmed by 4 bases and V by 4 bases; bases with no gene match: 9. CDR3 residues: CASSPTTTGATGELFF. CDR3 DNA sequence: TGTGCCAGCAGCCCTACCACGACAGGGGCCACCGGGGAGCTGTTTTTT.

The rearrangement joins TRBV4-2 to TRBJ1-1; 7 positions match TRBD1. The CDR3 totals 14 residues. The V gene end was trimmed by 1 base and the J gene end by 3 bases; junction bases not matched to a gene: 2. Germline CDR1 LGHNA, CDR2 YNFKEQ. The CDR3 loop is CASSQGQGDTEAFF. The CDR3 nucleotides are TGTGCCAGCAGCCAAGGACAGGGCGACACTGAAGCTTTCTTT.

The chain recombines TRBV24-1 with TRBJ2-4, with TRBD1 matching 8 bases. This CDR3 has 13 residues. The germline V gene has CDR1 KGHDR and CDR2 SFDVKD. V lost 4 bases, J lost 9 bases, and 4 bases stayed unmatched. The CDR3 sequence: CATSDNRGSIQYF. The CDR3 DNA reads as TGTGCCACCAGTGACAACAGGGGGAGCATTCAGTACTTC.

This clone is a singleton in its sample. The V call is TRBV5-1, the J call TRBJ2-7; D possibly corresponds to TRBD1 (5 bases). The ends were cut back, 4 bases at V and 2 bases at J, with 7 bases in the middle. From germline, CDR1 is SGHRS and CDR2 YFSETQ. CDR3 length: 12 residues. CDR3 bases: TGCGCCAGCAGCCCGGACACCTACGAGCAGTACTTC. Protein: CASSPDTYEQYF.

The rearrangement links TRBV7-9 to TRBJ2-5, with TRBD2 matching 14 bases. Germline CDR1 SEHNR, CDR2 FQNEAQ (reference sequence). The CDR3 totals 14 residues. Unmatched junction bases numbered 1, after V lost 5 bases and J lost 5 bases. The CDR3 coding sequence is TGTGCCAGCAGCGGGACTAGCGGGAGTGAGACCCAGTACTTC. This gives the protein CASSGTSGSETQYF. Based on the CDR3 plus reference TRBV7-9 and TRBJ2-5, the full variable domain is DTGVSQNPRHKITKRGQNVTFRCDPISEHNRLYWYRQTLGQGPEFLTYFQNEAQLEKSRLLSDRFSAERPKGSFSTLEIQRTEQGDSAMYLCASSGTSGSETQYFGPGTRLLVL.

The V call is TRBV5-4, the J call TRBJ1-3; the match to TRBD1 covers 8 bases. Losses at the gene ends were 6 bases for V and 0 bases for J; bases not matched to a gene: 11. From germline, CDR1 is SGHNT and CDR2 YYREEE (reference sequence). The CDR3 is 17 amino acids. Written as DNA, the CDR3 is TGTGCCAGCAACGCAGGGGGCATAGGACACTCTGGAAACACCATATATTTT. This codes for CASNAGGIGHSGNTIYF.

This clone was recorded once. The genes are TRBV19 and TRBJ2-7; TRBD2 agrees at 13 bases. J lost 3 bases, V lost 3 bases, and 2 bases had no gene match. The CDR3 is made up of 15 amino acids. The V gene's germline CDR1 is LNHDA and CDR2 SQIVND (reference sequence). The CDR3 DNA is TGTGCCAGTAGTATGGGACTAGCGGGGTACTACGAGCAGTACTTC. Protein sequence: CASSMGLAGYYEQYF.

The genes are TRBV19 and TRBJ1-4; D not resolved. CDR3 length: 15 residues. The germline V gene encodes CDR1 LNHDA and CDR2 SQIVND (reference sequence). V lost 3 bases, J lost 10 bases, and 18 bases lay in between. The DNA for the CDR3 is TGTGCCAGTAGTATTCTTGGAGGGAGCGGTGGAAAACTGTTTTTT. Translation gives CASSILGGSGGKLFF.

The chain links TRBV27 to TRBJ2-1, with TRBD2 matching 12 bases. Germline CDR1 and CDR2: MNHEY and SMNVEV (reference sequence). V lost 4 bases and J lost 9; bases outside the gene matches: 7. The CDR3 runs 15 residues. The CDR3 loop is CASSSLAGGPGEQFF. For the CDR3, the DNA is TGTGCCAGCAGTTCCCTAGCGGGAGGGCCGGGTGAGCAGTTCTTC.

The rearrangement links TRBV28 to TRBJ2-1; no firm D call. CDR3 length equals 12 residues. Trimming stripped 5 bases from V and 8 bases from J, with 10 bases between. Germline V CDR1 and CDR2: MDHEN, SYDVKM. The CDR3, as DNA: TGTGCCAGCAGTCTAACGGGCCATGAGCAGTTCTTC. It encodes CASSLTGHEQFF.

V gene TRBV4-1 combines with J gene TRBJ1-4; 7 positions agree with TRBD1. Germline V CDR1 and CDR2: MGHRA, YSYEKL. After removal of 1 base from V and 1 base from J, the junction contained 0 bases not matched to a gene. CDR3 size: 15 residues. The CDR3: CASSQGQGTNEKLFF. CDR3 nucleotides: TGCGCCAGCAGCCAAGGACAGGGAACTAATGAAAAACTGTTTTTT.

V gene TRBV23-1 combines with J gene TRBJ2-7; 11 nucleotides line up with TRBD1. TRBV23-1 is classed as an ORF, of uncertain function. Germline trimming cut 4 bases from V and 2 bases from J; bases unmatched to any gene: 16. CDR3 size: 19 residues. CDR3 bases: TGCGCCAGCAGTCTCAATAAGAACCAGGGACAGGGGGACACCTACGAGCAGTACTTC. This gives the protein CASSLNKNQGQGDTYEQYF.

In DNA, the CDR3 is TGTGCCAGCAGACGGGACAGAGAAAATGGCTACACCTTC. Its protein product is CASRRDRENGYTF. The J gene is TRBJ1-2, the V gene TRBV6-5, with 7 bases fitting TRBD1. Losses at the gene ends were 6 bases for V and 6 bases for J; bases not matched to a gene: 7. The germline CDR1 and CDR2 sequences are MNHEY and SVGAGI. The CDR3 spans 13 residues.

The chain has TRBV5-1 and TRBJ1-3; no clear D gene. The CDR3 is made up of 18 amino acids. Germline CDR1 and CDR2: SGHRS and YFSETQ. With 0 bases removed from V and 0 bases from J, the gap between germline ends came to 16 bases. This CDR3 reads CASSLGFGSLPSGNTIYF. CDR3 sequence (DNA): TGCGCCAGCAGCTTGGGGTTTGGCAGCCTTCCCTCTGGAAACACCATATATTTT.

V and J are TRBV27 and TRBJ2-2, with unresolved D. Germline CDR1 reads MNHEY; CDR2 reads SMNVEV (reference sequence). This CDR3 region has 14 residues. Here the CDR3 reads CATNPSGYTGELFF. CDR3 in DNA: TGTGCGACCAACCCATCCGGATACACCGGGGAGCTGTTTTTT.

The J gene is TRBJ2-6, the V gene TRBV15; D remains unclear. The germline V and J ends were trimmed by 5 bases and 2 bases, with 10 bases remaining between them. This CDR3 spans 15 amino acids. Germline values: CDR1 LNHNV, CDR2 YYDKDF (reference sequence). CDR3 DNA sequence: TGTGCCACCAGCGCCCGAGGCACTGGGGCCAACGTCCTGACTTTC. Encoded protein: CATSARGTGANVLTF.

V usage is TRBV27 and J usage is TRBJ2-7; D possibly corresponds to TRBD2 (6 bases). The CDR3 is 15 residues long. Trimming took off 5 bases at V and 3 bases at J, with 17 bases between the two ends. The germline gives CDR1 MNHEY, CDR2 SMNVEV (reference sequence). This CDR3 reads CASSRTDKAGYEQYF. CDR3 nucleotide sequence: TGTGCCAGCAGTAGAACTGACAAAGCGGGCTACGAGCAGTACTTC.

V gene TRBV18 combines with J gene TRBJ1-4; TRBD1 is a possible D gene (5 bases). Germline V CDR1 and CDR2: KGHSH, LQKENI. The CDR3 spans 15 residues. V was cut by 2 bases and J by 8 bases, with 15 bases left in between. The CDR3 DNA is TGTGCCAGCTCACCAGACAGACGCCCCGGGGAAAAACTGTTTTTT. Translating gives CASSPDRRPGEKLFF.

The chain is built from TRBV2 and TRBJ1-4, with TRBD1 matching 11 bases. V lost 6 bases and J lost 8; bases outside the gene matches: 11. The CDR3 is made up of 16 amino acids. Germline V gene data show CDR1 as SNHLY and CDR2 as FYNNEI. The CDR3 loop reads CASRKGQGAGGEKLFF. DNA of the CDR3: TGTGCCAGCAGAAAAGGACAGGGGGCCGGGGGAGAAAAACTGTTTTTT. The full variable domain, in which reference TRBV2 and TRBJ1-4 provide the parts outside the CDR3, is EPEVTQTPSHQVTQMGQEVILRCVPISNHLYFYWYRQILGQKVEFLVSFYNNEISEKSEIFDDQFSVERPDGSNFTLKIRSTKLEDSAMYFCASRKGQGAGGEKLFFGSGTQLSVL.

The chain carries TRBV10-3 and TRBJ2-7; 12 nucleotides agree with TRBD1. CDR3 size: 14 residues. With 7 bases clipped from V and 6 bases from J, the junction kept 7 bases outside the gene matches. Germline CDR1 and CDR2: ENHRY and SYGVKD. The CDR3 region is CAINPGTGGPEQYF. CDR3 sequence (DNA): TGTGCCATCAATCCGGGGACAGGGGGCCCCGAGCAGTACTTC.

The gene calls are TRBV28 and TRBJ1-2; 8 nucleotides align to TRBD1. Trimming removed 7 bases from V and 2 bases from J; junction bases left unmatched: 3. Germline assignment: CDR1 MDHEN and CDR2 SYDVKM. This CDR3 is built from 13 residues. The CDR3 bases are TGTGCCAGCACCCGGGACAGGAACTATGGCTACACCTTC. This translates into CASTRDRNYGYTF.

The chain uses TRBV5-4 and TRBJ2-3; no firm D call. Trimming left V 0 bases short and J 4 bases short, with 9 bases between. The CDR3 runs 14 residues. Germline CDR1 is SGHNT and CDR2 is YYREEE (reference sequence). The CDR3 DNA sequence: TGTGCCAGCAGCTTGGACCTGCCGCCAGATACGCAGTATTTT. Its protein product is CASSLDLPPDTQYF.

The chain combines TRBV3-1 (or the pseudogene TRBV3-2) with TRBJ2-5; tentatively, D is TRBD1 (5 bases). Germline V gene sequence: CDR1 LGHDT, CDR2 YNNKEL (reference sequence). Trimming left V 2 bases short and J 7 bases short, with 14 bases between. There are 14 residues in the CDR3. The CDR3, as DNA: TGTGCCAGCAGCCAATTAGAGTCAGGGTGGACCCAGTACTTC. Translation: CASSQLESGWTQYF.

The chain is built from TRBV5-8 and TRBJ2-3; 8 bases are a match to TRBD1. Germline assignment: CDR1 SGHTS and CDR2 YDEGEE. Losses at the gene ends were 2 bases for V and 4 bases for J; bases not matched to a gene: 6. The CDR3 runs 15 residues. The CDR3 protein is CASSLQGVRADTQYF. The CDR3 nucleotides are TGTGCCAGCAGCTTACAGGGGGTCCGCGCAGATACGCAGTATTTT.